The rows below give T cell receptor beta chains drawn from one sample of a study of regulatory and conventional T cells in RAG deficiency. Measured with immunoSEQ multiplex PCR; TCRdb has only the in-frame clones, and not every one. The data hold roughly 29,000 clones, with about 90% observed a single time. This sample also belongs to another study, concerning regulatory T cells.

Material: Tregs sorted from blood. The receptors derive from a human donor in good health. Both conserved end residues are part of each CDR3. A D gene is named only where the DNA matches it firmly. Expanded clones are given a class, and other clones once, few, many or no size at all.

V,size,D,J,DNA,CDR3
TRBV4-2,once,.,TRBJ1-3,TGTGCCAGCAGCCAATCCCTCCAGTCCACTGGAAACACCATATATTTT,CASSQSLQSTGNTIYF
TRBV5-1,.,TRBD1,TRBJ2-2,TGCGCCAGCAGCAAGGACAGGGGATTCACCGGGGAGCTGTTTTTT,CASSKDRGFTGELFF
TRBV7-9,once,.,TRBJ1-2,TGTGCCAGCAGCGTTAGTGGGGGGCTTGGCTATGGCTACACCTTC,CASSVSGGLGYGYTF
TRBV18,once,.,TRBJ2-5,TGTGCCAGCTCACCTGGGACGGATGGGGAGACCCAGTACTTC,CASSPGTDGETQYF
TRBV2,.,.,TRBJ2-1,TGTGCCAGCAGTGAATTTCCCCCTGACAATGAGCAGTTCTTC,CASSEFPPDNEQFF
TRBV11-3,few,.,TRBJ1-6,TGTGCCAGCAGCTTTACGGGGAATTCACCCCTCCACTTT,CASSFTGNSPLHF
TRBV4-1,.,.,TRBJ2-5,TGCGCCAGCAGCCTGGAATGGAACGGCGGGACCCAGTACTTC,CASSLEWNGGTQYF
TRBV6-6,.,.,TRBJ2-3,TGTGCCAGCAGTCCCGGAGGAGCCTGCTTCTTT,CASSPGGACFF
TRBV10-2,.,.,TRBJ1-1,TGCGCCAGCAGTGAGTCGAAAGCGTCCAATGAAGCTTTCTTT,CASSESKASNEAFF
TRBV5-1,.,.,TRBJ1-6,TGCGCCAGCAGCAATACTCTGGACCGCCCTATGGCCCTCCACTTT,CASSNTLDRPMALHF
TRBV5-4,.,.,TRBJ2-5,TGTGCCAGCAGCTTGGGTCAACAAGAGACCCAGTACTTC,CASSLGQQETQYF
TRBV25-1,.,.,TRBJ2-7,TGTGCCAGCAGTGAATATAATAGGATGGGACTTTACGAGCAGTACTTC,CASSEYNRMGLYEQYF
TRBV2,few,TRBD2,TRBJ2-5,TGTGCCAGCAGTGAAATATGGAGCGGGGGGGCCCAGGAGACCCAGTACTTC,CASSEIWSGGAQETQYF
TRBV29-1,.,.,TRBJ1-2,TGCAGCGTTGAAGAGTTCGGGGGCGGCTATGGCTACACCTTC,CSVEEFGGGYGYTF
TRBV30,.,TRBD1,TRBJ1-1,TGTGCCTGGAGTGACACCGGGACAGGGGTCACTGAAGCTTTCTTT,CAWSDTGTGVTEAFF
TRBV18,.,.,TRBJ1-3,TGTGCCAGCTCACCCAGGGCAGGGATCCTCTCTGGAAACACCATATATTTT,CASSPRAGILSGNTIYF
TRBV23-1,.,.,TRBJ2-4,TGCGCCAGCAGTCTGGCCGAGCCCAAAAACATTCAGTACTTC,CASSLAEPKNIQYF
TRBV11-2,.,.,TRBJ2-5,TGTGCCAGCAGCTCTACAGGGACCCCCCAGTACTTC,CASSSTGTPQYF
TRBV5-1,.,TRBD1,TRBJ1-1,TGCGCCAGCAGCCTGTACGGGACAGGGAAGGTCACTGAAGCTTTCTTT,CASSLYGTGKVTEAFF
TRBV19,.,.,TRBJ1-5,TGTGCCAGTAGTATAGAAGGCGGGGTCCAGCATTTT,CASSIEGGVQHF
TRBV30,.,.,TRBJ1-2,TGTGCCTGGAGTGCGACCGGGGTCCCTGGCGGCTACACCTTC,CAWSATGVPGGYTF
TRBV9,.,.,TRBJ1-1,TGTGCCAGCAGCGCCCGGGCGAACACTGAAGCTTTCTTT,CASSARANTEAFF
TRBV29-1,once,.,TRBJ2-7,TGCAGCGTTGCTCGGGGGACCTACGAGCAGTACTTC,CSVARGTYEQYF
TRBV9,.,.,TRBJ2-5,TGTGCCAGCAGCGCGAGATTAAGGACGGAAGGGAGAGAGACCCAGTACTTC,CASSARLRTEGRETQYF
TRBV5-1,.,.,TRBJ1-1,TGCGCCAGCAGCCTAAGGAACACTGAAGCTTTCTTT,CASSLRNTEAFF
TRBV7-2,.,.,TRBJ2-5,TGTGCCAGCAGCTTATTCCTCACCGGAGAGACCCAGTACTTC,CASSLFLTGETQYF
TRBV2,.,.,TRBJ1-2,TGTGCCAGCAGTGAAGCCCCTCTGGGGGCGACGGGGGGCTACACCTTC,CASSEAPLGATGGYTF
TRBV7-2,.,.,TRBJ1-1,TGTGCCAGCAGCTTAGGCGTCCCAGTTGGCCCAGCTTTCTTT,CASSLGVPVGPAFF
TRBV13,.,.,TRBJ1-2,TGTGCCAGCAGCCCCTCACCAGGGGAATATGGCTACACCTTC,CASSPSPGEYGYTF
TRBV6-5,.,.,TRBJ1-2,TGTGCCAGCAGTTACTCTGTACCAGGAGGCTATGGCTACACCTTC,CASSYSVPGGYGYTF
TRBV14,.,.,TRBJ2-5,TGTGCCAGCAGCCGAGCACAAGGGCAAGAGACCCAGTACTTC,CASSRAQGQETQYF
TRBV2,.,.,TRBJ2-3,TGTGCCAGCAGTGAAAGGTGGGAGGTCCGAAGCACAGATACGCAGTATTTT,CASSERWEVRSTDTQYF
TRBV16,once,.,TRBJ1-1,TGTGCCAGCAGCCAATCGTGGGGGCTATTAAAGGACACTGAAGCTTTCTTT,CASSQSWGLLKDTEAFF
TRBV7-2,.,.,TRBJ2-7,TGTGCCAGCAGCGACCGTAGGATTCAGGAGCAGTACTTC,CASSDRRIQEQYF
TRBV9,.,TRBD1,TRBJ1-1,TGTGCCAGCAGCCCCGGACAGGGGGCGCGTTTACTAAACACTGAAGCTTTCTTT,CASSPGQGARLLNTEAFF
TRBV30,.,.,TRBJ1-2,TGTGCCTGGAGCGCAAGGGGGTGGACTAACTATGGCTACACCTTC,CAWSARGWTNYGYTF
TRBV19,.,.,TRBJ2-2,TGTGCCAGTACCCCGAGGAAGGAGGCGTGGATCGGGGAGCTGTTTTTT,CASTPRKEAWIGELFF
TRBV15,.,.,TRBJ2-7,TGTGCCACCTCGAGACAGGTGGGTTACGAGCAGTACTTC,CATSRQVGYEQYF
TRBV13,once,TRBD1,TRBJ2-3,TGTGCCAGCAGCTACCGGACAGGGAGCACAGATACGCAGTATTTT,CASSYRTGSTDTQYF
TRBV2,.,.,TRBJ2-7,TGTGCCAGCAGTCTAGATATGGGGGTCGAGTACTTC,CASSLDMGVEYF
TRBV7-8,.,.,TRBJ1-2,TGTGCCAGCAGCCCCTTCGGCAGGGAACTCTATGGCTACACCTTC,CASSPFGRELYGYTF
TRBV7-9,once,.,TRBJ1-6,TGTGCCAGCAGCTTAGACTGGGCGGGAAGCTCCTATAATTCACCCCTCCACTTT,CASSLDWAGSSYNSPLHF
TRBV28,few,TRBD1,TRBJ2-7,TGTGCCAGCAAACAGGGGTCACGGGTCTACGAGCAGTACTTC,CASKQGSRVYEQYF
TRBV19,.,.,TRBJ1-2,TGTGCCAGTACTGATAGGAGCTATGGCTACACCTTC,CASTDRSYGYTF